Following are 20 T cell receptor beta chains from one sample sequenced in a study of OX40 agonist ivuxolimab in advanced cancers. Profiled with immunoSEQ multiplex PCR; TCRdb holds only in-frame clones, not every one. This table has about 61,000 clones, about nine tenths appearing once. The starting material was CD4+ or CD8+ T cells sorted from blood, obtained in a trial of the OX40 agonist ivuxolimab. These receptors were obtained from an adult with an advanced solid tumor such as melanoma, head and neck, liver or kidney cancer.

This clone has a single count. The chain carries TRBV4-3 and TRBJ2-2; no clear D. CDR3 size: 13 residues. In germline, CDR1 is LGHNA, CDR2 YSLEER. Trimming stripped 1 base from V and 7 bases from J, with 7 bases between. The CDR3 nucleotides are TGCGCCAGCAGCCAAGGTACCGGCGGGGAGCTGTTTTTT. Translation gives CASSQGTGGELFF.

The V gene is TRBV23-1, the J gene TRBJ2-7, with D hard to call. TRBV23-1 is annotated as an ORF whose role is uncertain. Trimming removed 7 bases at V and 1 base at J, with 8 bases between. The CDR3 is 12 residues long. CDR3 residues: CASIIGSYEQYF. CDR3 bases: TGCGCCAGCATTATAGGGTCCTACGAGCAGTACTTC.

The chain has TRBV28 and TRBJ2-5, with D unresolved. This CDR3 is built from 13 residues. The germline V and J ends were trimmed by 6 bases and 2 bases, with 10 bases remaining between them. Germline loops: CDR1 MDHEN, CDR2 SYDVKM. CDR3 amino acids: CASRRTSQETQYF. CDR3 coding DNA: TGTGCCAGCAGAAGAACCTCACAAGAGACCCAGTACTTC.

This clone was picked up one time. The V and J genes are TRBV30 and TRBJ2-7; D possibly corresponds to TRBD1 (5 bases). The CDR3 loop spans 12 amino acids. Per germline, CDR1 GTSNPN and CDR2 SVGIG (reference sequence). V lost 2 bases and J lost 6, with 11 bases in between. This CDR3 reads CAWSPTGSEQYV. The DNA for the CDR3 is TGTGCCTGGAGTCCTACAGGCTCCGAGCAGTACGTC.

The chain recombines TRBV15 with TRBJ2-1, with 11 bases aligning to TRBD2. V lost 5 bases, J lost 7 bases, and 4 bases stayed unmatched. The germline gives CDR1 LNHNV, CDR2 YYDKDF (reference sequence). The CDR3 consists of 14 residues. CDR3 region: CATSPWTSGNEQFF. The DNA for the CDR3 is TGTGCCACCAGCCCGTGGACTAGCGGGAATGAGCAGTTCTTC.

The CDR3 sequence: CASSLRGAEQFF. CDR3 DNA sequence: TGTGCCAGCAGTTTACGGGGAGCTGAGCAGTTCTTC. The chain recombines TRBV27 with TRBJ2-1; D may be TRBD2 (5 bases). Germline CDR1 reads MNHEY; CDR2 reads SMNVEV (reference sequence). The V end lost 2 bases, the J end lost 9 bases, and 8 bases lay between the germline ends. This CDR3 has 12 residues.

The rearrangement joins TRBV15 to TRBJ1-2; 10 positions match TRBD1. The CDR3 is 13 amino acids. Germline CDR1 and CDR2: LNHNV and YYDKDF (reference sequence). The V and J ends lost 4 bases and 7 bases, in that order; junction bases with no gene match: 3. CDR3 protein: CATSKTGGTGYTF. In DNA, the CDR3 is TGTGCCACCAGCAAGACAGGGGGCACTGGCTACACCTTC.

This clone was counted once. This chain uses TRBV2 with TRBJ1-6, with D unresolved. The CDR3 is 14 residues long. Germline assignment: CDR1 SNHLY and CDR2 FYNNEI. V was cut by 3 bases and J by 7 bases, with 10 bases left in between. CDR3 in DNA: TGTGCCAGCAGTGACCGATTGTGGAATTCACCCCTCCACTTT. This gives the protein CASSDRLWNSPLHF.

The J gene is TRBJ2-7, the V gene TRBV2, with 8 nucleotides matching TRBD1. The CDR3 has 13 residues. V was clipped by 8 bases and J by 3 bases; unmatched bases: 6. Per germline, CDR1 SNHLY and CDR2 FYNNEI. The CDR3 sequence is CASRGDRYYEQYV. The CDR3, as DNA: TGTGCCAGCCGAGGGGACAGGTACTACGAGCAGTACGTC.

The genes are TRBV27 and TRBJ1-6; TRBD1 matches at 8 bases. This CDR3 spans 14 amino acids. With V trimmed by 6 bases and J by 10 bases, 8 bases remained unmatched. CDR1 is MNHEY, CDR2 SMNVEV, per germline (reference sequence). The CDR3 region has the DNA TGTGCCAGCAGACCGACAGGGGAGGGATCACCCCTCCACTTT. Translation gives CASRPTGEGSPLHF.

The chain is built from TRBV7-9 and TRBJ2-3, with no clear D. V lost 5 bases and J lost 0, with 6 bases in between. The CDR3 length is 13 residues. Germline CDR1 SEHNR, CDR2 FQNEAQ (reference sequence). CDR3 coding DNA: TGTGCCAGCAGCACCCTGAGCACAGATACGCAGTATTTT. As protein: CASSTLSTDTQYF.

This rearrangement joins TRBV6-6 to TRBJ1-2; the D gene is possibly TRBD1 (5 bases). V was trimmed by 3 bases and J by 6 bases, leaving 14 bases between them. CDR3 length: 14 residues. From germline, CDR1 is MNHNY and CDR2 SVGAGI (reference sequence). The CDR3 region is CASSYSSGPDGYTF. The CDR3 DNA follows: TGTGCCAGCAGTTATAGTTCAGGGCCCGATGGCTACACCTTC.

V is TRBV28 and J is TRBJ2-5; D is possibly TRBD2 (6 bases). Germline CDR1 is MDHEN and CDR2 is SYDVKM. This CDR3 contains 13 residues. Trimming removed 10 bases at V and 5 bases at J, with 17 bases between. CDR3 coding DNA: TGTGCCATCGTAGCGGTCCCCAGGGAGACCCAGTACTTC. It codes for CAIVAVPRETQYF.

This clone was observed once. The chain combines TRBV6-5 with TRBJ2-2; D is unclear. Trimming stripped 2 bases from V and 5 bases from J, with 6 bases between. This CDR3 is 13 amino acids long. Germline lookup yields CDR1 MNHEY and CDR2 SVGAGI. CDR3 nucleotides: TGTGCCAGCAGTTACGTTCATACCGGGGAGCTGTTTTTT. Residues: CASSYVHTGELFF.

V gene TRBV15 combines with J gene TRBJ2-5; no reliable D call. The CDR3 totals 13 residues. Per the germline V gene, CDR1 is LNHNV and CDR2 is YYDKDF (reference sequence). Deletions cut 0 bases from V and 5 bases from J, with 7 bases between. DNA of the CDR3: TGTGCCACCAGCAGAGACTCCTTGGAGACCCAGTACTTC. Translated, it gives CATSRDSLETQYF. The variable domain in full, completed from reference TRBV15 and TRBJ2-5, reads DAMVIQNPRYQVTQFGKPVTLSCSQTLNHNVMYWYQQKSSQAPKLLFHYYDKDFNNEADTPDNFQSRRPNTSFCFLDIRSPGLGDTAMYLCATSRDSLETQYFGPGTRLLVL.

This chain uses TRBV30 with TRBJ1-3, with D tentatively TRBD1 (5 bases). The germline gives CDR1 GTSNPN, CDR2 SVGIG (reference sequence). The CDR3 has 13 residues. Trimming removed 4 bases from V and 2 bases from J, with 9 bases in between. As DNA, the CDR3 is TGTGCCTGGAACCCGGGGGCTGGAAACACCATATATTTT. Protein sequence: CAWNPGAGNTIYF.

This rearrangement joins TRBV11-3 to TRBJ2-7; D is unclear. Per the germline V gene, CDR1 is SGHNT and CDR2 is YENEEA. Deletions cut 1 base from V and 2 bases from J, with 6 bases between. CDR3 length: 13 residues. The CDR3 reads CASSLGAPYEQYV. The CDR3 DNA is TGTGCCAGCAGCTTAGGAGCCCCCTACGAGCAGTACGTC.

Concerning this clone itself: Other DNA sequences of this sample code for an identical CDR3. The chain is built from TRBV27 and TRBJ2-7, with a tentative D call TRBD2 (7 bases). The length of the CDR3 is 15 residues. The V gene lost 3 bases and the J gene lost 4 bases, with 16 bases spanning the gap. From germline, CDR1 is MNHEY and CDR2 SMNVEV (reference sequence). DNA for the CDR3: TGTGCCAGCAGTTTGAGGGGGGGGGTGAGGTACGAGCAGTACTTC. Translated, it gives CASSLRGGVRYEQYF.

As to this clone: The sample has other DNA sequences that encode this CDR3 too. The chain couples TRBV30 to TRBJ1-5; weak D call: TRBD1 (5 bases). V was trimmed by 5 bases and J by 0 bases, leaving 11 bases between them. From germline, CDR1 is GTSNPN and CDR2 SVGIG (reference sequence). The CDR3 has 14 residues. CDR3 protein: CAWGAENSNQPQHF. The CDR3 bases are TGTGCCTGGGGGGCGGAAAATAGCAATCAGCCCCAGCATTTT.

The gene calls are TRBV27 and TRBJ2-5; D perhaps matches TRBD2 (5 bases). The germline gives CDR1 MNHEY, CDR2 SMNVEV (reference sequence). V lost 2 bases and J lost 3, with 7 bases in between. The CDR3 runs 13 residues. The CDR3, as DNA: TGTGCCAGCAGTTTACTCGGGAAAGAGACCCAGTACTTC. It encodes CASSLLGKETQYF.